This TCR beta chain stems from a study of T cell clonotyping in hematopoietic cell transplantation. Whole-study results and caveats: No sorting was done, leaving CD4 and CD8 contributions mixed. Higher Inverse Simpson Index values in graft donor and pretransplant recipient predicted broader posttransplant TCR diversity. At the given depth, recipient repertoires were over 95% de novo clonotypes.

Concerning this clone: Antigen specificity is unknown.

This table comes from immunoSEQ multiplex PCR, and its TCRdb copy is limited to in-frame clones, with some not included. The data hold 9,100 or so clones, with roughly nine tenths observed a single time. CDR3 length: 15 amino acids. V lost 0 bases and J lost 6, with 15 bases in between. CDR1 LGHNA and CDR2 YNFKEQ come from the germline V gene. This receptor was obtained from a male patient between 60 and 69 years old who had an allogeneic stem cell transplant from a related donor, so the T cells may come from the graft donor. Some clones in this sample may be carry-over from other donors' samples. The V gene is TRBV4-2, the J gene TRBJ2-7; the D gene is possibly TRBD2 (5 bases). This specimen consisted of peripheral blood mononuclear cells, obtained at the time of graft-versus-host disease after allogeneic stem cell transplant. For the CDR3, the DNA is TGTGCCAGCAGCCAAGATGTGGGGAGAATAGGCGAGCAGTACTTC. Its translation is CASSQDVGRIGEQYF.